These 23 T cell receptor beta chains came from one sample sequenced in a study of blood T cell repertoires in COVID-19. Here immunoSEQ multiplex PCR was the method, and the copy in TCRdb shows in-frame clones only, minus some. The sample lists 65,000 to 85,000 clones; roughly 80% were seen once. The sequencing sample was made of peripheral blood. The receptors originated from a woman aged 55-70 years with acute or convalescent COVID-19.

The chain carries TRBV6-5 and TRBJ2-7; D not certain. CDR3 size: 15 residues. Trimming left V 4 bases short and J 0 bases short, with 13 bases between. Looked up from germline, CDR1 is MNHEY and CDR2 is SVGAGI. CDR3 nucleotide sequence: TGTGCCAGCAGTTTGATCGCGGCATTCTCCTACGAGCAGTACTTC. Translating gives CASSLIAAFSYEQYF.

This sequence joins TRBV4-3 and TRBJ2-7; TRBD2 aligns across 10 bases. Germline V gives CDR1 LGHNA, CDR2 YSLEER. The CDR3 length is 15 residues. Unmatched junction bases numbered 4, after V lost 2 bases and J lost 3 bases. This CDR3 reads CASSQLAGDVYEQYF. DNA of the CDR3: TGCGCCAGCAGCCAACTAGCGGGGGATGTCTACGAGCAGTACTTC.

The chain joins TRBV30 to TRBJ1-2; D call uncertain. The CDR3 covers 11 residues. CDR1 is GTSNPN, CDR2 SVGIG, per germline (reference sequence). Trimming removed 4 bases from V and 7 bases from J, with 10 bases in between. CDR3 sequence: CAWTSEAGYTF. CDR3 DNA sequence: TGTGCCTGGACCTCCGAGGCTGGCTACACCTTC. The entire variable domain, with the rest obtained from reference TRBV30 and TRBJ1-2, is as follows: SQTIHQWPATLVQPVGSPLSLECTVEGTSNPNLYWYRQAAGRGLQLLFYSVGIGQISSEVPQNLSASRPQDRQFILSSKKLLLSDSGFYLCAWTSEAGYTFGSGTRLTVV.

The V gene is TRBV14, the J gene TRBJ2-2, with 8 bases fitting TRBD2. This CDR3 spans 15 amino acids. In germline, CDR1 is SGHDN, CDR2 FVKESK. Germline trimming cut 6 bases from V and 3 bases from J; bases unmatched to any gene: 6. The CDR3 DNA sequence: TGTGCCAGCAGTAGAACTAGCGGATACACCGGGGAGCTGTTTTTT. It yields the protein CASSRTSGYTGELFF.

The V gene is TRBV7-8, the J gene TRBJ1-1; 7 bases are shared with TRBD1. Unmatched junction bases numbered 5, after V lost 4 bases and J lost 6 bases. CDR3 size: 13 residues. Germline CDR1 and CDR2: SGHVS and FQNEAQ. CDR3 in DNA: TGTGCCAGCAGCTCGTCCAGGGGGTCTGAAGCTTTCTTT. Translated: CASSSSRGSEAFF.

This clone was counted a single time. The V and J genes are TRBV5-6 and TRBJ2-7; TRBD1 agrees at 9 bases. After removal of 3 bases from V and 2 bases from J, the junction contained 6 bases not matched to a gene. The CDR3 sequence is 15 residues long. The germline V gene encodes CDR1 SGHDT and CDR2 YYEEEE. The CDR3 protein is CASSSPGQGTYEQYF. The CDR3 DNA reads as TGTGCCAGCAGCTCCCCGGGACAGGGAACCTACGAGCAGTACTTC.

V usage is TRBV29-1 and J usage is TRBJ1-2; possibly TRBD1 for D (5 bases). The CDR3 spans 12 residues. The germline V gene encodes CDR1 SQVTM and CDR2 ANQGSEA. The CDR3 bases are TGCACCCCAGGGCCTGTAGAGAATGGCTACACCTTC. Amino acids: CTPGPVENGYTF.

V usage is TRBV27 and J usage is TRBJ1-1; D not resolved. Germline CDR1 and CDR2: MNHEY and SMNVEV (reference sequence). V lost 6 bases, J lost 1 base, and 12 bases lay in between. CDR3 size: 14 residues. Written as DNA, the CDR3 is TGTGCCAGCAGCCGCGACCGGGGGAACACTGAAGCTTTCTTT. Translation gives CASSRDRGNTEAFF.

The J gene is TRBJ2-5, the V gene TRBV24-1, with 8 bases fitting TRBD1. CDR1 is KGHDR and CDR2 is SFDVKD in the germline V gene. V lost 4 bases, J lost 3 bases, and 6 bases stayed unmatched. The CDR3 loop spans 15 amino acids. In DNA form, the CDR3 reads TGTGCCACCAGTGACCCTCAGGGGGCTGAAGAGACCCAGTACTTC. Encoded protein: CATSDPQGAEETQYF.

The CDR3 here is CAWSVQNNEQFF. The CDR3 nucleotides are TGTGCCTGGAGTGTACAGAACAATGAGCAGTTCTTC. The rearrangement joins TRBV30 to TRBJ2-1; no clear D gene. V lost 0 bases and J lost 5, with 5 bases in between. The germline gives CDR1 GTSNPN, CDR2 SVGIG (reference sequence). The CDR3 spans 12 residues. Full variable domain (remainder filled in from reference TRBV30 and TRBJ2-1): SQTIHQWPATLVQPVGSPLSLECTVEGTSNPNLYWYRQAAGRGLQLLFYSVGIGQISSEVPQNLSASRPQDRQFILSSKKLLLSDSGFYLCAWSVQNNEQFFGPGTRLTVL.

This chain uses TRBV5-5 with TRBJ1-3; possible D gene TRBD1, 6 bases. This CDR3 comprises 15 residues. Between the trimmed V and J ends, which lost 1 base and 0 bases, there was a span of 8 bases. Germline loops: CDR1 SGHKS, CDR2 YYEKEE (reference sequence). The CDR3 DNA sequence: TGTGCCAGCAGCTTGACAGGGAGCTCTGGAAACACCATATATTTT. Its protein product is CASSLTGSSGNTIYF.

The CDR3 loop is CASSPTKGQGSYEQYV. Here the CDR3 DNA reads TGTGCCAGCAGTCCCACGAAGGGACAGGGCTCCTACGAGCAGTACGTC. V and J are TRBV6-2 or TRBV6-3 and TRBJ2-7; 9 bases map to TRBD1. Germline V gene lookup returns CDR1 MNHEY and CDR2 SVGEGT. The CDR3 loop spans 16 amino acids. V lost 5 bases, J lost 0 bases, and 8 bases stayed unmatched.

The chain couples TRBV24-1 to TRBJ2-3, with 7 bases lining up with TRBD1. CDR3 size: 16 residues. V trimming: 3 bases; J trimming: 0 bases; junction bases outside the gene matches: 5. CDR1 is KGHDR and CDR2 is SFDVKD in the germline V gene. CDR3 bases: TGTGCCACCAGTGATCAGACAGGGTCTAGCACAGATACGCAGTATTTT. Translating gives CATSDQTGSSTDTQYF.

V is TRBV7-2 and J is TRBJ2-1, with unresolved D. The CDR3 covers 15 residues. CDR1 is SGHTA and CDR2 is FQGNSA in the germline V gene. Trimming pared 1 base from V and 5 bases from J, leaving 12 bases between. As DNA, the CDR3 is TGTGCCAGCAGCTTAGGGTACAGAATAAACAATGAGCAGTTCTTC. Protein product: CASSLGYRINNEQFF.

The chain uses TRBV3-1 (or the pseudogene TRBV3-2) and TRBJ1-2; no clear D. Germline lookup yields CDR1 LGHDT and CDR2 YNNKEL (reference sequence). Trimming cost V 0 bases and J 7 bases, with 15 bases left between them. This CDR3 is built from 15 residues. CDR3 loop: CASSQDAGWVLGYTF. The CDR3 DNA follows: TGTGCCAGCAGCCAAGATGCAGGTTGGGTACTTGGCTACACCTTC.

With respect to this clone: The junction shows a germline mismatch at one end, possibly a read error. This chain uses TRBV11-2 with TRBJ1-2, with 7 bases that match TRBD1. The CDR3 length is 12 residues. Germline V gene sequence: CDR1 SGHAT, CDR2 FQNNGV. This CDR3 is CASSSSTGPPYF. The CDR3 DNA is TGTGCCAGCAGCTCATCGACAGGGCCTCCCTACTTC.

The chain combines TRBV5-6 with TRBJ2-1, with TRBD1 matching over 8 bases. V was pared by 5 bases and J by 2 bases, with 9 bases of the junction left unmatched. The germline gives CDR1 SGHDT, CDR2 YYEEEE. The CDR3 length is 16 residues. In DNA form, the CDR3 reads TGTGCCAGCAGTCGTACAGGGGGTCTTACCTACAATGAGCAGTTCTTC. Residues: CASSRTGGLTYNEQFF.

V usage is TRBV7-2 and J usage is TRBJ2-1; 11 nucleotides agree with TRBD1. V gave up 5 bases and J gave up 5 bases; unmatched junction bases: 5. The CDR3 has 15 amino acids. CDR1 is SGHTA, CDR2 FQGNSA, per germline. DNA of the CDR3: TGTGCCAGCAGCCCGGACAGGGGGCGGAACAATGAGCAGTTCTTC. It codes for CASSPDRGRNNEQFF.

The rearrangement links TRBV6-2 or TRBV6-3 to TRBJ2-4, with 7 bases fitting TRBD1. Germline trimming cut 5 bases from V and 0 bases from J; bases unmatched to any gene: 10. The length of the CDR3 is 17 residues. Germline V lookup: CDR1 MNHEY, CDR2 SVGEGT. The CDR3 protein is CASSGAGGPLAKNIQYF. The CDR3, as DNA: TGTGCCAGCAGTGGGGCAGGGGGACCACTAGCCAAAAACATTCAGTACTTC.

The rearrangement uses TRBV6-5 and TRBJ1-1, with 7 bases fitting TRBD1. This CDR3 is built from 14 residues. Germline CDR1 is MNHEY and CDR2 is SVGAGI. V was pared by 6 bases and J by 3 bases, with 7 bases of the junction left unmatched. The CDR3 DNA follows: TGTGCCAGCAGGACGACAGGGAAACACACTGAAGCTTTCTTT. It codes for CASRTTGKHTEAFF.

This chain joins TRBV5-1 and TRBJ2-3, with 8 positions matching TRBD1. The CDR3 contains 16 residues. The trim removed 0 bases at V and 2 bases at J, leaving 5 bases unmatched. Germline CDR1 SGHRS, CDR2 YFSETQ. CDR3 amino acids: CASSLEGTGITDTQYF. CDR3 coding DNA: TGCGCCAGCAGCTTGGAGGGGACAGGAATCACAGATACGCAGTATTTT.

The CDR3 here is CASNVGSTGELFF. The CDR3 nucleotides are TGTGCCAGCAACGTGGGGAGCACCGGGGAGCTGTTTTTT. The chain is built from TRBV11-2 and TRBJ2-2, with D possibly TRBD2 on 5 matching bases. The ends were cut back, 7 bases at V and 4 bases at J, with 10 bases in the middle. CDR1 is SGHAT and CDR2 is FQNNGV in the germline V gene. The CDR3 sequence is 13 residues long.

The J gene is TRBJ1-6, the V gene TRBV6-5, with D perhaps TRBD1 (5 bases). Germline V gene data show CDR1 as MNHEY and CDR2 as SVGAGI. The CDR3 sequence is 14 residues long. Trimming cost V 6 bases and J 6 bases, with 12 bases left between them. This chain's CDR3 is CASSSDGGNSPLHF. The CDR3 coding sequence is TGTGCCAGCAGCTCCGACGGGGGTAATTCACCCCTCCACTTT.